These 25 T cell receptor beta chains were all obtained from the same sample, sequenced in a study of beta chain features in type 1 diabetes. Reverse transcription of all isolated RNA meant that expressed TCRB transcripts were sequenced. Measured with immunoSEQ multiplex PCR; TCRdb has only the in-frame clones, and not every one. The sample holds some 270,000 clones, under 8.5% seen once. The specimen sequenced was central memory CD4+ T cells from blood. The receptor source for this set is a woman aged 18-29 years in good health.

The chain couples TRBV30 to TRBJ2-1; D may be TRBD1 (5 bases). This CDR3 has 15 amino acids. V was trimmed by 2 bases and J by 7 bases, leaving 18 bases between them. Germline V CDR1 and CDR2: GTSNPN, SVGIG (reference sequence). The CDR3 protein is CAWSRGQPSRNEQFF. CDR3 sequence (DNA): TGTGCCTGGAGTAGGGGTCAGCCCAGTAGAAATGAGCAGTTCTTC.

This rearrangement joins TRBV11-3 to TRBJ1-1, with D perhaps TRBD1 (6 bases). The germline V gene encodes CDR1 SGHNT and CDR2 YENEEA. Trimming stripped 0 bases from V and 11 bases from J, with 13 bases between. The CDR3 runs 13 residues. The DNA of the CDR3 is TGTGCCAGCAGCTTAGATAGGGGGAAGCTGGCTTTCTTT. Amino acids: CASSLDRGKLAFF.

CDR3 residues: CASSLRTLTGELFF. The CDR3 DNA is TGCGCCAGCAGCCTCAGGACCCTCACCGGGGAGCTGTTTTTT. The rearrangement links TRBV5-1 to TRBJ2-2; no reliable D call. The CDR3 is 14 residues long. Germline V gene sequence: CDR1 SGHRS, CDR2 YFSETQ. Trimming left V 4 bases short and J 4 bases short, with 11 bases between.

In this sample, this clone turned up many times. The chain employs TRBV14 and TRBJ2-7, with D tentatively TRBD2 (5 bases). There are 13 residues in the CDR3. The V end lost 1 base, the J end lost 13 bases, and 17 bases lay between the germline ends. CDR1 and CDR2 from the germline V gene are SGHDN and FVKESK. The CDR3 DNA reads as TGTGCCAGCAGCCAAGTGTCTCGGGGAATCCATTACGTC. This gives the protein CASSQVSRGIHYV.

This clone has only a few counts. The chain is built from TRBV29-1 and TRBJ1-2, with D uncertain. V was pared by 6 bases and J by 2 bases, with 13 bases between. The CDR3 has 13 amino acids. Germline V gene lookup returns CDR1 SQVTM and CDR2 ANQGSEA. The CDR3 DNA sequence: TGCAGCGTCGCCCCTGACGGGAACTATGGCTACACCTTC. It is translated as CSVAPDGNYGYTF.

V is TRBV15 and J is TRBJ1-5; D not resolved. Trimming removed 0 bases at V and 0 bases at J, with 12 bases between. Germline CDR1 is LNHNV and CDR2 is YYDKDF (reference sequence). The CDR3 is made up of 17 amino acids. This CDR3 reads CATSRDRRSDSNQPQHF. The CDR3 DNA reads TGTGCCACCAGCAGAGATCGGCGGTCAGATAGCAATCAGCCCCAGCATTTT.

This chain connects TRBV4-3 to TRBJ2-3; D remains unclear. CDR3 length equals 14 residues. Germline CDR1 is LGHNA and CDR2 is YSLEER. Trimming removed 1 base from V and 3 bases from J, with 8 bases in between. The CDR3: CASSQVSQTDTQYF. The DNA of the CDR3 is TGCGCCAGCAGCCAAGTGTCCCAGACAGATACGCAGTATTTT.

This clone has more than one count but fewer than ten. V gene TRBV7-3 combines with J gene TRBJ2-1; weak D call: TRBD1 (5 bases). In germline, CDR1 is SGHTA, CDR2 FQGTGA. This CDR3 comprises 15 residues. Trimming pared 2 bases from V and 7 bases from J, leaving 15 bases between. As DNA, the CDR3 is TGTGCCAGCAGCTTATGGCCCCAGGGTAAAAATGAGCAGTTCTTC. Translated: CASSLWPQGKNEQFF.

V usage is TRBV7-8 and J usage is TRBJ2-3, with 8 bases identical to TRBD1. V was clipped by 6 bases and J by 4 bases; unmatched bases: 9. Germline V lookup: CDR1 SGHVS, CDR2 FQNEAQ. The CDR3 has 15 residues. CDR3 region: CASSMDRVGADTQYF. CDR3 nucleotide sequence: TGTGCCAGCAGTATGGACAGGGTAGGGGCAGATACGCAGTATTTT.

The CDR3 here is CASSLQSSSREFF. The CDR3 DNA reads as TGTGCCAGCAGCTTGCAGTCTAGCAGTCGGGAGTTCTTC. The chain combines TRBV7-9 with TRBJ2-1, with a weak D call TRBD2 (5 bases). Trimming pared 3 bases from V and 14 bases from J, leaving 17 bases between. This CDR3 is built from 13 residues. The germline CDR1 and CDR2 sequences are SEHNR and FQNEAQ (reference sequence).

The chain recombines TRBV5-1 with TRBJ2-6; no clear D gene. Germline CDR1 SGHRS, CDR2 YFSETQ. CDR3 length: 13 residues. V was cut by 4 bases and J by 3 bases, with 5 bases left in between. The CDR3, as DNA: TGCGCCAGCAGCGTGGATGGGGCCAACGTCCTGACTTTC. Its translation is CASSVDGANVLTF.

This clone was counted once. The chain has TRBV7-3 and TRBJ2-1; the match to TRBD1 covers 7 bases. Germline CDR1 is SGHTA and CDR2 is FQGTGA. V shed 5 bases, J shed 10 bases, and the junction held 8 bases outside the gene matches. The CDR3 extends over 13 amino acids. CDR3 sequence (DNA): TGTGCCAGCAGCCCCGACAGGGCCGGGGAGCAGTTCTTC. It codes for CASSPDRAGEQFF.

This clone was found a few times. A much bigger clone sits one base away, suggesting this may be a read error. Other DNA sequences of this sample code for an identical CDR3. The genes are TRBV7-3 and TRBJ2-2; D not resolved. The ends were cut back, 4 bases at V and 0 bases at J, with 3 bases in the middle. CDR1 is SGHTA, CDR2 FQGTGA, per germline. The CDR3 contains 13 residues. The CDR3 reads CASSSPNTGELFF. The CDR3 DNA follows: TGTGCCAGCAGCTCACCGAACACCGGGGAGCTGTTTTTT.

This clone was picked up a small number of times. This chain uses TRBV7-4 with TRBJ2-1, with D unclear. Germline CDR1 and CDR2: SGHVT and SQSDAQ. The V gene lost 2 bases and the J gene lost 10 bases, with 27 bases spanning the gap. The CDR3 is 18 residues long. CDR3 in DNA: TGTGCCAGCAGCTTAATGCCCCCGTTGGGCATAACCCCCGGGGAGCAGTTCTTC. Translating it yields CASSLMPPLGITPGEQFF. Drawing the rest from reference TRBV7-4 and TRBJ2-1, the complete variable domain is GAGVSQSPRYKVAKRGRDVALRCDSISGHVTLYWYRQTLGQGSEVLTYSQSDAQRDKSGRPSGRFSAERPERSVSTLKIQRTEQGDSAVYLCASSLMPPLGITPGEQFFGPGTRLTVL.

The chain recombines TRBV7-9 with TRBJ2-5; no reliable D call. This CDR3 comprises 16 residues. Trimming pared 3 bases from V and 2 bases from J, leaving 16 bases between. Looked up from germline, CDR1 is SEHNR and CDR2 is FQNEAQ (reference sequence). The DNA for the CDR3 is TGTGCCAGCAGCTTCGGTGCAAATCCGCGACAAGAGACCCAGTACTTC. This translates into CASSFGANPRQETQYF.

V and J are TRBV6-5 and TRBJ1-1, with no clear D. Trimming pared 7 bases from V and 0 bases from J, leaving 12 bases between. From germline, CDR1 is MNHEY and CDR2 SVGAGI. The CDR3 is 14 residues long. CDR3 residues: CASTLSLMNTEAFF. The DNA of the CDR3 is TGTGCCAGCACCCTGAGTCTTATGAACACTGAAGCTTTCTTT.

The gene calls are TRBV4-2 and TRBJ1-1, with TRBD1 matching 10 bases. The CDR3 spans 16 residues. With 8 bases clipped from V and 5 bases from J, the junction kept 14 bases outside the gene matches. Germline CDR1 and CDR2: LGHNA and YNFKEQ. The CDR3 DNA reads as TGTGCCAGCGCCCATAACCGCGGGACAGGGGTTACTGAAGCTTTCTTT. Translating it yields CASAHNRGTGVTEAFF.

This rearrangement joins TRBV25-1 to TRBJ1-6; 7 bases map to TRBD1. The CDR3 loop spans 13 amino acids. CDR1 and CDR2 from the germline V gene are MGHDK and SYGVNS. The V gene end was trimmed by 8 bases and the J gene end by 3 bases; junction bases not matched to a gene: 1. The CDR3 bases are TGTGCCAGCCGGGACAGCTATAATTCACCCCTCCACTTT. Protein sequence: CASRDSYNSPLHF.

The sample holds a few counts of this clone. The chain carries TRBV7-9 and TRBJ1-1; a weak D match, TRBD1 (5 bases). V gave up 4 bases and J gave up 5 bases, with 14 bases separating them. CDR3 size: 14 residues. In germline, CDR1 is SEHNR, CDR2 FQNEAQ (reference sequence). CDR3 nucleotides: TGTGCCAGCAGCTCCCAGGGTTGGGGGACTGAAGCTTTCTTT. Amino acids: CASSSQGWGTEAFF.

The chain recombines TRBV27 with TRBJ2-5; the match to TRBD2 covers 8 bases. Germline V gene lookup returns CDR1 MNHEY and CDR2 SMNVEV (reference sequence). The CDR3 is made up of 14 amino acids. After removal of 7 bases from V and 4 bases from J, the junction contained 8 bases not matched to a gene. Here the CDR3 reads CASIGLASGETQYF. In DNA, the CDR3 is TGTGCCAGCATAGGACTAGCTTCGGGAGAGACCCAGTACTTC.

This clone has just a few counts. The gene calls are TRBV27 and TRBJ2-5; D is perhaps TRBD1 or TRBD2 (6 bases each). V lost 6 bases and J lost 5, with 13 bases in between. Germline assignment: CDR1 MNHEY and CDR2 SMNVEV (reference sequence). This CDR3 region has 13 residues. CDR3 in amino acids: CASSQRGRETQYF. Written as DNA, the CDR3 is TGTGCCAGCAGCCAAAGGGGGAGGGAGACCCAGTACTTC.

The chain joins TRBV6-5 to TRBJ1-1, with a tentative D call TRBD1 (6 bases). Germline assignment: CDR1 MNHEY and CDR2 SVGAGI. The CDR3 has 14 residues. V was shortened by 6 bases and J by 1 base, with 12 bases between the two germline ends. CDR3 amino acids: CASRTPGQNTEAFF. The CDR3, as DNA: TGTGCCAGCAGAACACCGGGACAGAACACTGAAGCTTTCTTT.

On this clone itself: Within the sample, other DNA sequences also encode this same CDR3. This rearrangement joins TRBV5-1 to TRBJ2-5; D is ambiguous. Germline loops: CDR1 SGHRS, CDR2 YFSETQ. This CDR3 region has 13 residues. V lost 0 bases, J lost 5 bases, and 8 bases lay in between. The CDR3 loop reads CASSLGIAETQYF. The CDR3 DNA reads TGCGCCAGCAGCTTGGGAATCGCGGAGACCCAGTACTTC.

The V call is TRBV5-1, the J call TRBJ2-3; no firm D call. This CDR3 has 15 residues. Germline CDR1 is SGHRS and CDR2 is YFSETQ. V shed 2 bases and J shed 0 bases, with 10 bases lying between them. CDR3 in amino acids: CASSLSAKSTDTQYF. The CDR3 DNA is TGCGCCAGCAGCTTATCGGCCAAGAGCACAGATACGCAGTATTTT. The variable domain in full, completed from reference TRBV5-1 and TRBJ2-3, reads KAGVTQTPRYLIKTRGQQVTLSCSPISGHRSVSWYQQTPGQGLQFLFEYFSETQRNKGNFPGRFSGRQFSNSRSEMNVSTLELGDSALYLCASSLSAKSTDTQYFGPGTRLTVL.

The CDR3 bases are TGTGCCAGCTCCCAAGGGGCGGCTGGGGAGCTGTTTTTT. It translates to CASSQGAAGELFF. The rearrangement links TRBV7-9 to TRBJ2-2; the D gene is possibly TRBD1 (5 bases). V gave up 8 bases and J gave up 8 bases, with 15 bases separating them. The CDR3 is 13 residues long. The germline gives CDR1 SEHNR, CDR2 FQNEAQ (reference sequence).